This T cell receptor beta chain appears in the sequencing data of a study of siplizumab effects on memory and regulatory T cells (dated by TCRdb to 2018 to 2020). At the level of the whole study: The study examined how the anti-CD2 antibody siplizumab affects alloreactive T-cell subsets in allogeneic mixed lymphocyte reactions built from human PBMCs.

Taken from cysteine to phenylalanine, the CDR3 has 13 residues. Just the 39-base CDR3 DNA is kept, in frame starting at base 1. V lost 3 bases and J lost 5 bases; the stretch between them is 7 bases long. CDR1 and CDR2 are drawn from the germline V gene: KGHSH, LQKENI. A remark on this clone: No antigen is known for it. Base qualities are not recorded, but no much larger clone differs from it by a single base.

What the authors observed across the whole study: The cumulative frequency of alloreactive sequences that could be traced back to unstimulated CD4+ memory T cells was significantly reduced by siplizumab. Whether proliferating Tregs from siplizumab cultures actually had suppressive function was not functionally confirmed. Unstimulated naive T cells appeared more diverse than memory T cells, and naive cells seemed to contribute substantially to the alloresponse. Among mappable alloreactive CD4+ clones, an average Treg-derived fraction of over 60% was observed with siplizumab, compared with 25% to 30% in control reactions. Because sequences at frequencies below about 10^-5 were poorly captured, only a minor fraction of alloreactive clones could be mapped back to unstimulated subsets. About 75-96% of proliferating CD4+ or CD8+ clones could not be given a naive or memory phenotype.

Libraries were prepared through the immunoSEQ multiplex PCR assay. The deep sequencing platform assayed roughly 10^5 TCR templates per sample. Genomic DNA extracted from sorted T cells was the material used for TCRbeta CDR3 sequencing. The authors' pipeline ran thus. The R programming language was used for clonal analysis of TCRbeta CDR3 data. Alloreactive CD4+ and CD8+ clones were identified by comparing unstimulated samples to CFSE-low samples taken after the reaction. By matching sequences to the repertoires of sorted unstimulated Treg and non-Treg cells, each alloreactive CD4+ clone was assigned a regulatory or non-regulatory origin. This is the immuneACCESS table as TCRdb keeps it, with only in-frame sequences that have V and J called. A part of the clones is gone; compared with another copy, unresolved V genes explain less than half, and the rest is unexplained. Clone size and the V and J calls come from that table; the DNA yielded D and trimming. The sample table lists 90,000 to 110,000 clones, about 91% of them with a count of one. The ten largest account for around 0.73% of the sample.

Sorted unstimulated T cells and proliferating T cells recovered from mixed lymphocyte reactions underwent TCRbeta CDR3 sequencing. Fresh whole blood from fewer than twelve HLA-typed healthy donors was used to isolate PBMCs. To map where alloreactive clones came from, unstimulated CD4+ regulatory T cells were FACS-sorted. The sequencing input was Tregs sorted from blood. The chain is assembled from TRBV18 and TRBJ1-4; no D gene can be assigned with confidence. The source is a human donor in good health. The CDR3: CASSPDRNEKLFF. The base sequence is TGTGCCAGCTCACCGGACCGGAATGAAAAACTGTTTTTT.